These T cell receptor beta chains were read from a single sample in a study of CD8 T cells in Susac syndrome. TCRdb called the immunoSEQ multiplex PCR reads again in MiXCR, with one record for every CDR3 protein. Here the sample spans 130,000 to 150,000 distinct CDR3 sequences, 94% being singletons. Source material: CD8+ T cells from PBMCs. All receptors derive from a human donor in good health. The CDR3 runs from the conserved cysteine through the conserved F or W. A D gene is named only where the DNA matches it firmly. Expanded clones get a size class; other rows say once, few or many, or leave the size out.

size	J	D	V	CDR3	DNA
NA	TRBJ2-7	TRBD2	TRBV6-1	CASSEVLAGGDYEQYF	TGTGCCAGCAGTGAAGTACTAGCGGGAGGAGACTACGAGCAGTACTTC
NA	TRBJ2-1	NA	TRBV7-6	CATSSWHEQFF	TGTGCCACCTCCTCCTGGCACGAGCAGTTCTTC
NA	TRBJ2-7	NA	TRBV14	CASSQVSSYEQYF	TGTGCCAGCAGCCAAGTTTCGTCCTACGAGCAGTACTTC
NA	TRBJ1-5	NA	TRBV19	CASSEGYQPQHF	TGTGCCAGTAGTGAGGGATATCAGCCCCAGCATTTT
NA	TRBJ2-2	NA	TRBV5-4	CASSLAGTYDTGELFF	TGTGCCAGCAGCTTGGCGGGGACCTATGACACCGGGGAGCTGTTTTTT
NA	TRBJ2-1	NA	TRBV15	CATSRDWQGEQFF	TGTGCCACCAGCAGAGATTGGCAGGGAGAGCAGTTCTTC
once	TRBJ2-1	TRBD2	TRBV7-9	CASSYRTSGTLNEQFF	TGTGCCAGCAGTTATAGGACTAGCGGGACCCTCAATGAGCAGTTCTTC
NA	TRBJ2-3	TRBD2	TRBV27	CASRDSVPGLVFEPQYF	TGTGCCAGCAGAGATTCCGTCCCGGGACTAGTATTTGAGCCGCAGTATTTT
NA	TRBJ2-1	NA	TRBV28	CASSLYRTISYNEQFF	TGTGCCAGCAGTTTATACAGGACCATATCCTACAATGAGCAGTTCTTC
NA	TRBJ2-5	TRBD1	TRBV9	CASSVDREETQYF	TGTGCCAGCAGCGTGGACAGGGAAGAGACCCAGTACTTC
once	TRBJ2-3	TRBD1	TRBV7-9	CASTTRGPDTQYF	TGTGCCAGCACCACTAGGGGGCCAGATACGCAGTATTTT
NA	TRBJ1-2	NA	TRBV14	CASSQSGTHGYTF	TGTGCCAGCAGCCAATCAGGGACACATGGCTACACCTTC
once	TRBJ2-1	TRBD2	TRBV20-1	CSARAGTSGSKWWENEQFF	TGCAGTGCTAGAGCCGGGACTAGCGGGAGTAAATGGTGGGAAAATGAGCAGTTCTTC
NA	TRBJ2-1	TRBD1	TRBV9	CASSVRGTGVYNEQFF	TGTGCCAGCAGCGTACGAGGGACAGGGGTATACAATGAGCAGTTCTTC
NA	TRBJ2-7	TRBD2	TRBV18	CASSPRRGLDMPYEQYF	TGTGCCAGCTCACCCCGCCGGGGACTAGATATGCCCTACGAGCAGTACTTC
NA	TRBJ2-1	NA	TRBV29-1	CSVDNRETSSYNEQFF	TGCAGCGTTGATAACAGGGAGACTAGCTCCTACAATGAGCAGTTCTTC
NA	TRBJ2-3	NA	TRBV18	CASSPPMTTDTQYF	TGTGCCAGCTCACCCCCTATGACCACAGATACGCAGTATTTT
NA	TRBJ2-7	NA	TRBV27	CASSFLAAAGEQYF	TGTGCCAGCAGTTTTTTAGCGGCAGCCGGAGAGCAGTACTTC
NA	TRBJ2-1	NA	TRBV20-1	CSARVGRPRLHNEQFF	TGCAGTGCTAGGGTTGGACGACCCCGGTTACACAATGAGCAGTTCTTC
NA	TRBJ2-1	NA	TRBV6-5	CASSSPLAEQFF	TGTGCCAGCAGTTCCCCCCTAGCGGAGCAGTTCTTC
NA	TRBJ2-7	TRBD2	TRBV29-1	CSVDGTSGRAYEQYF	TGCAGCGTTGACGGGACTAGCGGGAGAGCGTACGAGCAGTACTTC
once	TRBJ1-1	NA	TRBV27	CASIAPGPEAFF	TGTGCCAGCATAGCGCCGGGTCCTGAAGCTTTCTTT
NA	TRBJ1-1	NA	TRBV5-4	CASSVDQGVKTEAFF	TGTGCCAGCAGCGTGGATCAGGGTGTAAAAACTGAAGCTTTCTTT
NA	TRBJ1-4	NA	TRBV27	CASGSGEKLFF	TGTGCCAGCGGATCAGGTGAAAAACTGTTTTTT
NA	TRBJ2-3	NA	TRBV12-3/TRBV12-4	CASYDTDTQYF	TGTGCCAGCTACGACACAGATACGCAGTATTTT
NA	TRBJ2-3	NA	TRBV9	CASSDSLEGSTDTQYF	TGTGCCAGCAGCGACAGCCTGGAGGGGAGCACAGATACGCAGTATTTT
NA	TRBJ2-1	NA	TRBV19	CASSISGYNEQFF	TGTGCCAGTAGTATAAGCGGGTACAATGAGCAGTTCTTC
NA	TRBJ2-2	NA	TRBV3-1	CASSSDSLGGELFF	TGTGCCAGCAGCTCAGACTCGCTCGGCGGGGAGCTGTTTTTT
NA	TRBJ2-3	NA	TRBV4-2	CASSQGPLTDTQYF	TGTGCCAGCAGCCAAGGCCCCCTCACAGATACGCAGTATTTT
NA	TRBJ2-7	NA	TRBV27	CASSTRGYEQYF	TGTGCCAGCAGTACCAGGGGCTACGAGCAGTACTTC
NA	TRBJ1-5	NA	TRBV7-9	CASSTLQDSNQPQHF	TGTGCCAGCAGCACACTACAGGATAGCAATCAGCCCCAGCATTTT
NA	TRBJ2-3	TRBD2	TRBV27	CASRTSGTDTQYF	TGTGCCAGCAGGACTAGCGGCACAGATACGCAGTATTTT
NA	TRBJ2-3	TRBD1	TRBV7-9	CASSSAPGQKITDTQYF	TGTGCCAGCAGCTCCGCTCCGGGACAGAAAATCACAGATACGCAGTATTTT
NA	TRBJ2-1	TRBD1	TRBV5-1	CASSLAVGQGHNEQFF	TGCGCCAGCAGCTTGGCCGTAGGACAGGGTCATAATGAGCAGTTCTTC
few	TRBJ2-5	NA	TRBV11-2	CASSLTLGQETQYF	TGTGCCAGCAGCCTGACTTTGGGCCAAGAGACCCAGTACTTC
NA	TRBJ2-3	NA	TRBV13	CASSLMLTDTQYF	TGTGCCAGCAGCTTGATGTTGACAGATACGCAGTATTTT
NA	TRBJ1-1	NA	TRBV29-1	CSVGSEAFF	TGCAGCGTTGGCTCAGAAGCTTTCTTT
NA	TRBJ2-5	TRBD2	TRBV7-9	CASSSWTSGLQETQYF	TGTGCCAGCAGCTCCTGGACTAGCGGGCTACAAGAGACCCAGTACTTC
few	TRBJ1-2	NA	TRBV6-5	CASLGNYGYTF	TGTGCCAGCTTGGGAAACTATGGCTACACCTTC
NA	TRBJ2-3	NA	TRBV27	CASSHTDTQYF	TGTGCCAGCAGTCACACAGATACGCAGTATTTT
NA	TRBJ2-7	NA	TRBV27	CASNDGSSYEQYF	TGTGCCAGCAACGACGGGAGCTCCTACGAGCAGTACTTC
NA	TRBJ2-1	NA	TRBV2	CASSEAPSGNEQFF	TGTGCCAGCAGTGAGGCCCCTTCGGGCAATGAGCAGTTCTTC
NA	TRBJ2-1	NA	TRBV4-2	CASSQDLRRQFF	TGTGCCAGCAGCCAAGATCTACGGAGGCAGTTCTTC
NA	TRBJ2-1	TRBD2	TRBV13	CASSHSPAGENEQFF	TGTGCCAGCAGTCATAGCCCAGCGGGAGAGAATGAGCAGTTCTTC
NA	TRBJ2-5	NA	TRBV9	CASSYLGKRRETQYF	TGTGCCAGCAGCTACTTGGGGAAGCGGAGAGAGACCCAGTACTTC
NA	TRBJ2-1	TRBD2	TRBV12-3/TRBV12-4	CASSPLAVSSYNEQFF	TGTGCCAGCAGTCCCCTAGCGGTAAGCTCCTACAATGAGCAGTTCTTC
NA	TRBJ2-1	TRBD2	TRBV9	CASTSPREDNEQFF	TGTGCCAGCACCTCCCCGCGGGAGGACAATGAGCAGTTCTTC
NA	TRBJ1-5	NA	TRBV7-9	CASSLIGRDQPQHF	TGTGCCAGCAGCTTAATTGGGCGGGATCAGCCCCAGCATTTT
NA	TRBJ2-7	NA	TRBV30	CAWGLGGSSYEQYF	TGTGCCTGGGGGCTGGGTGGGAGCTCCTACGAGCAGTACTTC
NA	TRBJ2-7	NA	TRBV9	CASSGYPDSSYEQYF	TGTGCCAGCAGCGGTTACCCAGACAGCTCCTACGAGCAGTACTTC
NA	TRBJ2-5	TRBD1	TRBV25-1	CASSDSQGAWETQYF	TGTGCCAGCAGTGATTCACAGGGGGCTTGGGAGACCCAGTACTTC
NA	TRBJ1-4	NA	TRBV30	CAWEPGDEKLFF	TGTGCCTGGGAACCCGGGGACGAAAAACTGTTTTTT
NA	TRBJ2-1	TRBD2	TRBV3-1	CASSQTQQRELINEQFF	TGTGCCAGCAGCCAAACACAACAGCGGGAGCTTATCAATGAGCAGTTCTTC
NA	TRBJ2-6	NA	TRBV27	CASSPSGANVLTF	TGTGCCAGCAGTCCCTCTGGGGCCAACGTCCTGACTTTC
NA	TRBJ1-1	TRBD1	TRBV4-3	CASSQDAGTGYGTEAFF	TGCGCCAGCAGCCAAGATGCCGGGACAGGGTATGGCACTGAAGCTTTCTTT